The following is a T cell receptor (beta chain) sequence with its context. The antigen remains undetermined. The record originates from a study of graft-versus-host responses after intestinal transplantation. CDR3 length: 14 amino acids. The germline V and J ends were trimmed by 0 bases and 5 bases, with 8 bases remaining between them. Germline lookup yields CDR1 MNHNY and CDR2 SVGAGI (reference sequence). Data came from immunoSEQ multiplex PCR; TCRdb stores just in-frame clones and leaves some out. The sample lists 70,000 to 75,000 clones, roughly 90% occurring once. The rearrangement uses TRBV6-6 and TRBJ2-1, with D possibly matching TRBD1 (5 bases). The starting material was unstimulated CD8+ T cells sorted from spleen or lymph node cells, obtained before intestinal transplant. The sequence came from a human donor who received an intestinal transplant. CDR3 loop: CASSYSKDNNEQFF. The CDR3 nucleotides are TGTGCCAGCAGTTACTCGAAGGACAACAATGAGCAGTTCTTC.